Presented here are 7 T cell receptor beta chains from one specimen sequenced in a study of cytomegalovirus exposure and HLA in healthy donors. PCR involved 60 Vbeta and 13 Jbeta primers. TCRdb's copy holds only in-frame clones and misses some; the assay was immunoSEQ multiplex PCR. The top ten clones hold approximately 2.4% of a sample with 150,000 to 200,000 clones, 65% to 90% of them seen once. Specimen: PBMCs. The source of these receptors is a woman aged 50 to 65 in good health and CMV-seronegative.

In its sample, this clone was seen once. This rearrangement joins TRBV28 to TRBJ2-3; possible D gene TRBD2, 5 bases. This CDR3 has 15 amino acids. V lost 5 bases and J 0 bases, leaving 12 bases between the germline ends. Per germline, CDR1 MDHEN and CDR2 SYDVKM. The CDR3 loop reads CASSTYSDSTDTQYF. CDR3 nucleotide sequence: TGTGCCAGCAGTACCTATAGCGACAGCACAGATACGCAGTATTTT.

The chain has TRBV30 and TRBJ2-7; D is unclear. CDR3 length: 11 residues. Per the germline V gene, CDR1 is GTSNPN and CDR2 is SVGIG (reference sequence). V lost 0 bases and J lost 6, with 6 bases in between. The CDR3 DNA is TGTGCCTGGAGTGTACGAGGCGAGCAGTACTTC. This sequence encodes CAWSVRGEQYF.

This clone was picked up one time. The chain uses TRBV28 and TRBJ2-4, with TRBD1 identical over 8 bases. Germline V gene sequence: CDR1 MDHEN, CDR2 SYDVKM. This CDR3 comprises 15 residues. The CDR3 here is CGTRTGSLAKNIQYF. The DNA for the CDR3 is TGTGGGACGAGGACAGGGAGTCTAGCCAAAAACATTCAGTACTTC.

The V and J genes are TRBV7-2 and TRBJ2-1; 8 bases are a match to TRBD1. V trimming: 5 bases; J trimming: 12 bases; junction bases outside the gene matches: 6. This CDR3 comprises 12 residues. Germline lookup yields CDR1 SGHTA and CDR2 FQGNSA. For the CDR3, the DNA is TGTGCCAGCAGCCTGGACAGGGCCCCGCAGTTCTTC. It specifies CASSLDRAPQFF.

This clone was counted a few times. The V call is TRBV6-6, the J call TRBJ2-2; D may be TRBD2 (6 bases). V was trimmed by 1 base and J by 1 base, leaving 7 bases between them. CDR3 length: 15 amino acids. Germline CDR1 is MNHNY and CDR2 is SVGAGI (reference sequence). The CDR3 DNA reads TGTGCCAGCAGTTACTATAGCGGGAACACCGGGGAGCTGTTTTTT. Protein sequence: CASSYYSGNTGELFF.

The genes are TRBV28 and TRBJ1-2; TRBD1 might be the D (5 bases). The CDR3 length is 13 residues. The V gene lost 2 bases and the J gene lost 4 bases, with 8 bases spanning the gap. CDR1 is MDHEN and CDR2 is SYDVKM in the germline V gene. DNA for the CDR3: TGTGCCAGCAGTTTAAAGGGGCCCTATGGCTACACCTTC. This sequence encodes CASSLKGPYGYTF.

The V and J genes are TRBV27 and TRBJ2-1; 7 nucleotides align to TRBD2. The CDR3 length is 16 residues. J lost 0 bases, V lost 4 bases, and 6 bases had no gene match. CDR1 and CDR2 from the germline V gene are MNHEY and SMNVEV (reference sequence). DNA of the CDR3: TGTGCCAGCAGTTCGGGACTACTAAGCTCCTACAATGAGCAGTTCTTC. Protein: CASSSGLLSSYNEQFF.